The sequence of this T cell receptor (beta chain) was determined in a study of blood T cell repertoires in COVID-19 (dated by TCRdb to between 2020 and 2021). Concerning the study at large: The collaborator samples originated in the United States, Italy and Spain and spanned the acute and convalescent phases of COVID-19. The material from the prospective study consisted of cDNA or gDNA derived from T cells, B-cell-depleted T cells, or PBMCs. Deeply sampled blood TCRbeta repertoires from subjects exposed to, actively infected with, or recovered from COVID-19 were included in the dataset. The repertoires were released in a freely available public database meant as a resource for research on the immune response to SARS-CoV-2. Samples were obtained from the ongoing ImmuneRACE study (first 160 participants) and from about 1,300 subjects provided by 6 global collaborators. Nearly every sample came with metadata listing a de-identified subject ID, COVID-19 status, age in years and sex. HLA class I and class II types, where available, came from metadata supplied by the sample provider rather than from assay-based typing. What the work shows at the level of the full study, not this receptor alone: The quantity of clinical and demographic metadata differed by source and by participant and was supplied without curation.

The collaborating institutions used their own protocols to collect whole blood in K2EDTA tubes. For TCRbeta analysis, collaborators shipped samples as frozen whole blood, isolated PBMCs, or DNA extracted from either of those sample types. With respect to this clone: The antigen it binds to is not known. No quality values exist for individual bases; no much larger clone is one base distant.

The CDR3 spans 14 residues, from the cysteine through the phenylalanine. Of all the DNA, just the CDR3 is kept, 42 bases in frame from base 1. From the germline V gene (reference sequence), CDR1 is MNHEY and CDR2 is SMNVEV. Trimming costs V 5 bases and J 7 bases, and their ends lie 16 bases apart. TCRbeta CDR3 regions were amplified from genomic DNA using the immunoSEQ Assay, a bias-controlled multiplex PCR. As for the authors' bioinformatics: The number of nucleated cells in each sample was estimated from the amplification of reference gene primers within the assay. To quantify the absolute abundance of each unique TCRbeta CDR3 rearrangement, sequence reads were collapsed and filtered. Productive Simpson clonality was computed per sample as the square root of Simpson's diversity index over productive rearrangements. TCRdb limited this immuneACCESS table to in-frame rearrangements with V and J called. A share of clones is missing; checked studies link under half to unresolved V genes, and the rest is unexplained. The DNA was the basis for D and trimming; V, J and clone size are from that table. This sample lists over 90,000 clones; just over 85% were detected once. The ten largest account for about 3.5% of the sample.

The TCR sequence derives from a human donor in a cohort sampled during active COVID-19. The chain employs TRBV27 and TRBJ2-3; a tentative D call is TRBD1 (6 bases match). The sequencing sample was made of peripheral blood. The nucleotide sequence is TGTGCCAGCAGTATCTCCGGGACACAGAATACGCAGTATTTT. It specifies CASSISGTQNTQYF.